The TCR beta chain under discussion was sequenced for a study of T cell clusters in autoimmune cytopenias. TRB amplification used 250 ng of peripheral blood genomic DNA. The CDR3 consists of 12 residues. Germline loops: CDR1 GTSNPN, CDR2 SVGIG (reference sequence). TRB rearrangements were amplified by touch-down multiplex PCR with mixed TRB-A/B primers. With the multiplex PCR reads reprocessed, TCRdb shows one record per CDR3 protein and no DNA. The table lists about 8,300 distinct CDR3 sequences. As for this clonotype: Its antigen remains unknown.

Whole-study results and caveats: Clustering suggested that physiological T cell clusters were missing in primary autoimmune cytopenia patients.

The TCR comes from a human donor with an autoimmune cytopenia or autoimmune hepatitis (not recorded which). The rearrangement joins TRBV30 to TRBJ1-1; TCRdb calls TRBD1, which cannot be checked without DNA. Sequenced sample: peripheral blood. CDR3 in amino acids: CAWSVRGQEAFF.